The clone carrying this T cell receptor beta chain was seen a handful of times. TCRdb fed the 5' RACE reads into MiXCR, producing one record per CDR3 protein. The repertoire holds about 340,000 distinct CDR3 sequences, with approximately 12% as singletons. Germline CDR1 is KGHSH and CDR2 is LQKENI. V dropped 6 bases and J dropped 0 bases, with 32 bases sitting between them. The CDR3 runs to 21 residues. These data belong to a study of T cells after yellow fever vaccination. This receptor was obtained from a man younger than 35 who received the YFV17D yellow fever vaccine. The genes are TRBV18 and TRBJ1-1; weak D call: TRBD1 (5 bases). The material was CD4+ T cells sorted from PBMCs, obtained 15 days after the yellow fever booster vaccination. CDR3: CASSLSRDQQVVFPLNTEAFF. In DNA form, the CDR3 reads TGTGCCAGCTCCCTCTCCAGGGACCAGCAGGTCGTGTTCCCACTGAACACTGAAGCTTTCTTT.